The TCR beta chain described here comes from a study of T-cell memory formation after mild COVID-19. Regarding the study as a whole: Day 15 to 85 contractors were CD4/CD8 balanced; later expanders leaned CD4+. Proof of SARS-CoV-2 specificity was absent for the second-wave clones that crested on day 37.

CDR3 length equals 14 residues. Germline assignment: CDR1 KGHDR and CDR2 SFDVKD. The J segment lost 8 bases and the V segment lost 3 bases, leaving 5 bases of the junction unmatched. 5'RACE with constant-segment primers built TCRalpha and TCRbeta cDNA libraries with UMIs. TCRdb reanalysed the 5' RACE reads using MiXCR and keeps one entry per CDR3 protein. The sample shows 150,000 to 200,000 distinct CDR3 sequences, around 21% of them seen only once. A word on this clonotype: Antigen specificity is unknown.

The chain is built from TRBV24-1 and TRBJ1-2; 10 nucleotides agree with TRBD1. Sample: PBMCs or a T cell subset sorted from them (not recorded which). The sequence derives from an adult woman who had mild COVID-19 (a few samples of this study predate the infection). Cell type and time point are not known. For the CDR3, the DNA is TGTGCCACCAGTGATGCCGGGACAGGGGAAGGCTACACCTTC. It translates to CATSDAGTGEGYTF.